The 22 T cell receptor beta chains in this list originate from one sample, sequenced in a study of blood T cell repertoires in COVID-19. Assay: immunoSEQ multiplex PCR; the TCRdb copy retains only in-frame clones and omits some. The table has about 310,000 clones, around 91% seen once. The specimen was PBMCs or T cells enriched from blood (not recorded which). Every receptor here comes from a woman younger than 35 with acute COVID-19.

The chain uses TRBV14 and TRBJ1-1; 12 positions agree with TRBD1. The germline V gene encodes CDR1 SGHDN and CDR2 FVKESK. V lost 1 base and J lost 12; bases outside the gene matches: 9. CDR3 length: 15 residues. The DNA for the CDR3 is TGTGCCAGCAGCCAAGGGGACAGGGGGCGGGGAGGACCTTTCTTT. Protein product: CASSQGDRGRGGPFF.

The gene calls are TRBV9 and TRBJ1-6; 8 nucleotides align to TRBD1. Germline CDR1 and CDR2: SGDLS and YYNGEE. CDR3 length equals 14 residues. V lost 3 bases, J lost 7 bases, and 3 bases stayed unmatched. CDR3 bases: TGTGCCAGCAGCGCCCGGGACAGGAATTCACCCCTCCACTTT. The encoded protein is CASSARDRNSPLHF. The whole variable domain, filled in from reference TRBV9 and TRBJ1-6, reads DSGVTQTPKHLITATGQRVTLRCSPRSGDLSVYWYQQSLDQGLQFLIQYYNGEERAKGNILERFSAQQFPDLHSELNLSSLELGDSALYFCASSARDRNSPLHFGNGTRLTVT.

The rearrangement uses TRBV29-1 and TRBJ1-1; D might be TRBD1 (5 bases). The CDR3 is 14 residues long. Germline-derived CDR1 and CDR2 are SQVTM and ANQGSEA. Trimming shortened V by 1 base and J by 5 bases, and 14 bases separated the two germline ends. DNA for the CDR3: TGCAGCGTTGAAGGAAGGCAGGGTGCGACTGAAGCTTTCTTT. It specifies CSVEGRQGATEAFF.

This chain joins TRBV7-6 and TRBJ2-3; TRBD2 aligns across 13 bases. The CDR3 covers 16 residues. Looked up from germline, CDR1 is SGHVS and CDR2 is FNYEAQ. With V trimmed by 3 bases and J by 6 bases, 6 bases remained unmatched. The CDR3 DNA reads as TGTGCCAGCAGCTTCCGATCACTAGCGGGAGGGGATACGCAGTATTTT. Protein: CASSFRSLAGGDTQYF.

V usage is TRBV28 and J usage is TRBJ2-7, with TRBD1 matching over 8 bases. J was trimmed by 5 bases and V by 5 bases; bases with no gene match: 8. This CDR3 contains 14 residues. Germline V gene data show CDR1 as MDHEN and CDR2 as SYDVKM. CDR3 amino acids: CASSSGQGPNEQYF. As DNA, the CDR3 is TGTGCCAGCAGTAGCGGACAGGGCCCCAACGAGCAGTACTTC. Full variable domain (missing parts from reference TRBV28 and TRBJ2-7): DVKVTQSSRYLVKRTGEKVFLECVQDMDHENMFWYRQDPGLGLRLIYFSYDVKMKEKGDIPEGYSVSREKKERFSLILESASTNQTSMYLCASSSGQGPNEQYFGPGTRLTVT.

CDR3 DNA sequence: TGTGCCAGCAGCCTACCCCCTAGCGGGAGGTTAGAAGAGACCCAGTACTTC. Amino acids: CASSLPPSGRLEETQYF. This rearrangement joins TRBV7-9 to TRBJ2-5, with 11 bases matching TRBD2. Germline CDR1 and CDR2: SEHNR and FQNEAQ (reference sequence). This CDR3 region has 17 residues. V dropped 5 bases and J dropped 3; count of bases not matched to a gene: 11. Full variable domain (rest looked up from reference TRBV7-9 and TRBJ2-5): DTGVSQNPRHKITKRGQNVTFRCDPISEHNRLYWYRQTLGQGPEFLTYFQNEAQLEKSRLLSDRFSAERPKGSFSTLEIQRTEQGDSAMYLCASSLPPSGRLEETQYFGPGTRLLVL.

The chain couples TRBV18 to TRBJ2-7; tentatively, D is TRBD1 (5 bases). Trimming removed 5 bases from V and 5 bases from J, with 16 bases in between. From germline, CDR1 is KGHSH and CDR2 LQKENI. The CDR3 is made up of 14 amino acids. CDR3 region: CASSIATREHEQYF. CDR3 sequence (DNA): TGTGCCAGCTCAATTGCTACCAGGGAACACGAGCAGTACTTC. Full variable domain (rest looked up from reference TRBV18 and TRBJ2-7): NAGVMQNPRHLVRRRGQEARLRCSPMKGHSHVYWYRQLPEEGLKFMVYLQKENIIDESGMPKERFSAEFPKEGPSILRIQQVVRGDSAAYFCASSIATREHEQYFGPGTRLTVT.

This clone showed up just once. The V gene is TRBV30, the J gene TRBJ2-5; D perhaps matches TRBD2 (6 bases). Deletions cut 1 base from V and 10 bases from J, with 16 bases between. The CDR3 loop spans 13 amino acids. From germline, CDR1 is GTSNPN and CDR2 SVGIG (reference sequence). This CDR3 is CAWSEEGLRGQYF. The CDR3 DNA follows: TGTGCCTGGAGTGAGGAAGGGCTGCGGGGCCAGTACTTC.

The rearrangement joins TRBV28 to TRBJ2-7, with a possible D match to TRBD1 (6 bases). Germline V gene lookup returns CDR1 MDHEN and CDR2 SYDVKM. V lost 7 bases, J lost 2 bases, and 21 bases lay in between. This CDR3 has 16 residues. The CDR3 DNA is TGTGCCAGCAACCCCCAACTGGGGCAGGGGACCTACGAGCAGTACTTC. It translates to CASNPQLGQGTYEQYF.

CDR3 amino acids: CASSPSGGNEQFF. In nucleotides, the CDR3 is TGTGCCAGCAGTCCCAGTGGGGGGAATGAGCAGTTCTTC. The J gene is TRBJ2-1, the V gene TRBV27, with D possibly TRBD2 on 6 matching bases. In germline, CDR1 is MNHEY, CDR2 SMNVEV (reference sequence). The CDR3 runs 13 residues. Between the trimmed V and J ends, which lost 5 bases and 7 bases, there was a span of 12 bases.

This sequence joins TRBV5-1 and TRBJ2-7, with D possibly matching TRBD1 (7 bases). Per germline, CDR1 SGHRS and CDR2 YFSETQ. This CDR3 contains 15 residues. Trimming cost V 2 bases and J 3 bases, with 15 bases left between them. CDR3 loop: CASSFLGGGGYEQYF. The CDR3 nucleotides are TGCGCCAGCAGCTTTCTAGGAGGGGGCGGCTACGAGCAGTACTTC.

CDR3 nucleotide sequence: TGCGCCAGCAGCTTGGCTCCTCCGGAGACCCAGTACTTC. Translation: CASSLAPPETQYF. The chain joins TRBV5-1 to TRBJ2-5; D remains unclear. This CDR3 has 13 residues. The V gene lost 0 bases and the J gene lost 5 bases, with 8 bases spanning the gap. Germline lookup yields CDR1 SGHRS and CDR2 YFSETQ.

The genes are TRBV3-1 (or the pseudogene TRBV3-2) and TRBJ2-2; D is undetermined. Germline V lookup: CDR1 LGHDT, CDR2 YNNKEL (reference sequence). V lost 3 bases, J lost 1 base, and 9 bases lay in between. CDR3 length: 15 residues. The CDR3 DNA is TGTGCCAGCAGCCATCGACAAGGGAACACCGGGGAGCTGTTTTTT. Translating it yields CASSHRQGNTGELFF.

This rearrangement joins TRBV6-2 or TRBV6-3 to TRBJ1-4, with 8 bases that match TRBD1. This CDR3 is 17 amino acids long. The ends lost 5 bases at V and 0 bases at J; junction bases unmatched: 8. Germline loops: CDR1 MNHEY, CDR2 SVGEGT. The CDR3 loop is CASSGRQGLTTNEKLFF. As DNA, the CDR3 is TGTGCCAGCAGTGGACGACAGGGGCTAACAACTAATGAAAAACTGTTTTTT.

The J gene is TRBJ1-1, the V gene TRBV29-1, with no clear D. CDR1 is SQVTM and CDR2 is ANQGSEA in the germline V gene. The V gene lost 5 bases and the J gene lost 3 bases, with 10 bases spanning the gap. The CDR3 spans 12 residues. The CDR3 DNA is TGCAGCGTTCCAAGGGAGCACACTGAAGCTTTCTTT. This encodes CSVPREHTEAFF.

The V call is TRBV28, the J call TRBJ1-2; a possible D gene is TRBD1 (5 bases). Germline CDR1 reads MDHEN; CDR2 reads SYDVKM. This CDR3 is 13 amino acids long. V was clipped by 2 bases and J by 4 bases, with 8 bases between them. The CDR3 protein is CASSLRGTYGYTF. As DNA, the CDR3 is TGTGCCAGCAGTTTAAGGGGCACCTATGGCTACACCTTC.

V is TRBV5-1 and J is TRBJ2-1, with a possible D match to TRBD2 (5 bases). Trimming cost V 0 bases and J 10 bases, with 17 bases left between them. The CDR3 is made up of 15 amino acids. The germline gives CDR1 SGHRS, CDR2 YFSETQ. The CDR3 DNA reads TGCGCCAGCAGCTTGGAGGTGGGAGAGGTTGGGGAGCAGTTCTTC. It yields the protein CASSLEVGEVGEQFF.

The gene calls are TRBV28 and TRBJ1-3, with D possibly matching TRBD1 (6 bases). Deletions cut 6 bases from V and 4 bases from J, with 16 bases between. Germline CDR1 and CDR2: MDHEN and SYDVKM. The CDR3 length is 15 residues. The CDR3 DNA reads TGTGCCAGCAGCCCATTTACAGGGACCGGAAACACCATATATTTT. Its protein product is CASSPFTGTGNTIYF.

This clone was counted only a few times. The chain recombines TRBV2 with TRBJ2-1; 9 bases agree with TRBD2. The CDR3 runs 15 residues. The germline V gene encodes CDR1 SNHLY and CDR2 FYNNEI. The V and J ends lost 4 bases and 8 bases, in that order; junction bases with no gene match: 9. The CDR3 nucleotides are TGTGCCAGCAGTGTAGAAAGCGGGAGGAGGGATGAGCAGTTCTTC. This codes for CASSVESGRRDEQFF.

The chain joins TRBV12-3 or TRBV12-4 to TRBJ1-1; D remains unclear. Trimming removed 7 bases from V and 4 bases from J, with 13 bases in between. This CDR3 contains 13 residues. The CDR3 bases are TGTGCCAGCATCCGACCCGGCGGCACTGAAGCTTTCTTT. It codes for CASIRPGGTEAFF.

The chain has TRBV28 and TRBJ1-5, with D possibly matching TRBD1 (6 bases). The CDR3 has 15 residues. V lost 6 bases, J lost 2 bases, and 14 bases lay in between. In germline, CDR1 is MDHEN, CDR2 SYDVKM. The DNA for the CDR3 is TGTGCCAGCAGCATCACAGGGTTGGGCAATCAGCCCCAGCATTTT. Translating it yields CASSITGLGNQPQHF.

The genes are TRBV7-3 and TRBJ2-3, with a possible D match to TRBD2 (5 bases). The CDR3 consists of 14 residues. V was pared by 2 bases and J by 6 bases, with 12 bases between. The germline V gene encodes CDR1 SGHTA and CDR2 FQGTGA. DNA of the CDR3: TGTGCCAGCAGCTTAGGTCTAGCTACGGATACGCAGTATTTT. The encoded protein is CASSLGLATDTQYF.